The 6 T cell receptor beta chains below come from one sample, sequenced in a study of cytomegalovirus exposure and HLA in healthy donors. PCR involved 60 Vbeta and 13 Jbeta primers. Here immunoSEQ multiplex PCR was the method, and the copy in TCRdb shows in-frame clones only, minus some. The sample yields 60,000 to 70,000 clones, roughly 77% seen once. Material: PBMCs. These receptors originate from a woman in her thirties in good health and CMV-seronegative.

This chain joins TRBV7-2 and TRBJ2-7; 8 bases align to TRBD2. V lost 6 bases to trimming and J lost 6 bases; unmatched junction nucleotides: 4. Germline values: CDR1 SGHTA, CDR2 FQGNSA. The CDR3 is 12 residues long. The CDR3 DNA follows: TGTGCCAGCAGTGTCGGGGGGGCCGAGCAGTACTTC. This encodes CASSVGGAEQYF.

The chain couples TRBV15 to TRBJ1-1; D remains unclear. The CDR3 is 15 residues long. V lost 1 base and J 2 bases, leaving 11 bases between the germline ends. The V gene's germline CDR1 is LNHNV and CDR2 YYDKDF (reference sequence). The CDR3 protein is CATSRGANGNTEAFF. The CDR3 nucleotides are TGTGCCACCAGCAGAGGGGCAAACGGTAACACTGAAGCTTTCTTT.

This clone was counted once. The chain couples TRBV6-5 to TRBJ2-5; a weak D match, TRBD1 (6 bases). Trimming stripped 5 bases from V and 6 bases from J, with 10 bases between. The CDR3 is 12 residues long. CDR1 MNHEY and CDR2 SVGAGI come from the germline V gene. The CDR3 is CASSQGTKTQYF. CDR3 DNA sequence: TGTGCCAGCAGTCAGGGGACGAAGACCCAGTACTTC.

This clone was seen a few times. The chain uses TRBV25-1 and TRBJ2-6; D is perhaps TRBD1 (6 bases). The CDR3 has 15 amino acids. V was cut by 5 bases and J by 1 base, with 9 bases left in between. Germline-derived CDR1 and CDR2 are MGHDK and SYGVNS. CDR3 in DNA: TGTGCCAGCAGTCAACAGGGTTCTGGGGCCAACGTCCTGACTTTC. This codes for CASSQQGSGANVLTF.

J is TRBJ2-1 and V is TRBV27; possible D gene TRBD2, 6 bases. CDR1 MNHEY and CDR2 SMNVEV come from the germline V gene (reference sequence). Trimming pared 6 bases from V and 8 bases from J, leaving 17 bases between. This CDR3 is 14 amino acids long. The CDR3 sequence is CASSPGGWFHEQFF. The CDR3 DNA follows: TGTGCCAGCAGCCCCGGGGGATGGTTTCATGAGCAGTTCTTC.

V gene TRBV28 combines with J gene TRBJ2-1, with 7 bases aligning to TRBD2. Germline V CDR1 and CDR2: MDHEN, SYDVKM. The CDR3 contains 12 residues. The V segment lost 4 bases and the J segment 10 bases; nucleotides outside the gene matches: 4. CDR3 sequence reads: CASSSRGIEQFF. The CDR3, as DNA: TGTGCCAGCAGTTCGCGGGGGATCGAGCAGTTCTTC.